This TCR beta chain appears in the sequencing data of a study of T cell responses to AZD1222 COVID-19 vaccine. Turning to this clone: What it binds is unknown.

Points from the study as a whole: White British donors predominated, females outnumbered males, and clonal diversity was possibly underestimated.

Germline CDR1 MDHEN, CDR2 SYDVKM. This CDR3 spans 17 amino acids. Trimming cost V 5 bases and J 2 bases, with 21 bases left between them. TCRdb's copy holds only in-frame clones and misses some; the assay was immunoSEQ multiplex PCR. The top ten clones hold roughly 7.5% of a sample with approximately 90,000 clones, approximately 87% of them seen once. The gene calls are TRBV28 and TRBJ1-2; D uncertain. This receptor was obtained from an adult in good health. The sample was peripheral blood, taken on day 0 of AZD1222 vaccination. Written as DNA, the CDR3 is TGTGCCAGCAGTGATCCATTGGAACGGCCTGGGAACTATGGCTACACCTTC. This encodes CASSDPLERPGNYGYTF.